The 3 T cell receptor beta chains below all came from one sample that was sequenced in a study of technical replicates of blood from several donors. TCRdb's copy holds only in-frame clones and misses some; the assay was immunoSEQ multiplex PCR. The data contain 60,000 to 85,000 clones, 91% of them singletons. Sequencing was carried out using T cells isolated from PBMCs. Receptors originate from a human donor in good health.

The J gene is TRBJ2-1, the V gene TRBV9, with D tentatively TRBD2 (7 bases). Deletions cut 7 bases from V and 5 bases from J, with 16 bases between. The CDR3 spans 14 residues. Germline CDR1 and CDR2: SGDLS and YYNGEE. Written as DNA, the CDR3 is TGTGCCAGCGGCGAGGGGGGGGCGCACAATGAGCAGTTCTTC. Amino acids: CASGEGGAHNEQFF.

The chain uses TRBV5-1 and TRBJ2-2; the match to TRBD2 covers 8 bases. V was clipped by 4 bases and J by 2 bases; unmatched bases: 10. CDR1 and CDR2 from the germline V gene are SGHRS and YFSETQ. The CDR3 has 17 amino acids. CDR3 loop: CASSLRGVAGNTGELFF. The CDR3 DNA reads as TGCGCCAGCAGCCTACGCGGGGTAGCGGGAAACACCGGGGAGCTGTTTTTT.

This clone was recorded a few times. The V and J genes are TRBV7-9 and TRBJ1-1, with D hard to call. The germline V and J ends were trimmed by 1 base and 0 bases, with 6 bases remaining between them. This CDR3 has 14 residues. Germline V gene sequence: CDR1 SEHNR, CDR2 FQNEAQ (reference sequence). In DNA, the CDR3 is TGTGCCAGCAGCTTAGAACCTATGAACACTGAAGCTTTCTTT. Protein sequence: CASSLEPMNTEAFF.